The 20 T cell receptor beta chains presented below share a single source sample, sequenced in a study of T cells in localized non-small cell lung cancer. Profiled with immunoSEQ multiplex PCR; TCRdb holds only in-frame clones, not every one. In the table there are 3,000 to 4,500 clones, roughly 25% of which are singletons. The sample here was lung tumor tissue, taken before any cancer treatment. The receptors originated from a woman aged 35-70 years with stage I lung adenocarcinoma.

This clone turned up a few times. The chain recombines TRBV6-8 with TRBJ2-5, with 9 bases lining up with TRBD1. V trimming: 3 bases; J trimming: 5 bases; junction bases outside the gene matches: 10. The CDR3 runs to 16 residues. The V gene's germline CDR1 is MNHGY and CDR2 SAAAGT. The CDR3 DNA reads TGTGCCAGCAGTTATGGAACCGGGACAGGGATGGAGACCCAGTACTTC. This gives the protein CASSYGTGTGMETQYF.

This clone was picked up a small number of times. This chain connects TRBV9 to TRBJ2-5, with TRBD2 as a possible D gene (5 bases). The germline V and J ends were trimmed by 5 bases and 5 bases, with 16 bases remaining between them. Germline CDR1 reads SGDLS; CDR2 reads YYNGEE. The CDR3 is 14 amino acids. The CDR3 sequence is CASSEAAAGETQYF. The CDR3 DNA sequence: TGTGCCAGCAGTGAAGCGGCGGCTGGGGAGACCCAGTACTTC. Drawing the rest from reference TRBV9 and TRBJ2-5, the complete variable domain is DSGVTQTPKHLITATGQRVTLRCSPRSGDLSVYWYQQSLDQGLQFLIQYYNGEERAKGNILERFSAQQFPDLHSELNLSSLELGDSALYFCASSEAAAGETQYFGPGTRLLVL.

There are a few counts of this clone. The rearrangement links TRBV5-1 to TRBJ2-7, with D unclear. V was cut by 4 bases and J by 7 bases, with 18 bases left in between. The CDR3 has 14 residues. CDR1 and CDR2 from the germline V gene are SGHRS and YFSETQ. The CDR3, as DNA: TGCGCCAGCAGCCGTGGACCGCCGGATGGGGAGCAGTACTTC. Its translation: CASSRGPPDGEQYF.

Only one count was recorded for this clone. The chain recombines TRBV12-1 with TRBJ2-3; whether TRBD2, the table's D call, matches the DNA was not checked. TRBV12-1 is a known pseudogene. CDR3 length equals 17 residues. The CDR3 sequence: CASSRGEWVAGPFTQYF. CDR3 in DNA: TGTGCCAGCAGCCGCGGGGAGTGGGTAGCGGGACCCTTTACGCAGTATTTT.

The count of this clone is one. The chain recombines TRBV18 with TRBJ2-3, with D unclear. The V end was cut by 8 bases, the J end by 2 bases, with 8 bases between. The CDR3 has 12 residues. Germline-derived CDR1 and CDR2 are KGHSH and LQKENI. DNA for the CDR3: TGTGCCAGCCACACTACCACAGATACGCAGTATTTT. It translates to CASHTTTDTQYF.

This clone was detected only a few times. This rearrangement joins TRBV6-8 to TRBJ2-1, with 10 bases that match TRBD1. V trimming: 10 bases; J trimming: 6 bases; junction bases outside the gene matches: 12. This CDR3 region has 15 residues. Germline V lookup: CDR1 MNHGY, CDR2 SAAAGT. In nucleotides, the CDR3 is TGTGCCATCACCCAAGACAGGGGGCATGTCAATGAGCAGTTCTTC. This codes for CAITQDRGHVNEQFF.

This rearrangement joins TRBV19 to TRBJ2-1; TRBD2 is a possible D gene (5 bases). Deletions cut 3 bases from V and 8 bases from J, with 8 bases between. CDR1 and CDR2 from the germline V gene are LNHDA and SQIVND (reference sequence). The CDR3 loop spans 12 amino acids. In DNA, the CDR3 is TGTGCCAGTAGTATGAGGGTCGATGAGCAGTTCTTC. It specifies CASSMRVDEQFF.

V usage is TRBV11-3 and J usage is TRBJ2-1; possible D gene TRBD2, 6 bases. Germline V gives CDR1 SGHNT, CDR2 YENEEA. V lost 3 bases to trimming and J lost 2 bases, with 17 bases between them. The CDR3 totals 17 residues. CDR3 sequence reads: CASSFETSYAAYNEQFF. For the CDR3, the DNA is TGTGCCAGCAGCTTCGAGACTAGTTATGCAGCCTACAATGAGCAGTTCTTC.

The chain joins TRBV15 to TRBJ1-1, with D tentatively TRBD1 (5 bases). The germline V gene encodes CDR1 LNHNV and CDR2 YYDKDF (reference sequence). Trimming stripped 0 bases from V and 4 bases from J, with 9 bases between. CDR3 size: 14 residues. DNA of the CDR3: TGTGCCACCAGCAGAGACAGGGCGGGCACTGAAGCTTTCTTT. Translation: CATSRDRAGTEAFF.

The sample holds a few counts of this clone. This sequence joins TRBV11-3 and TRBJ2-3; D might be TRBD2 (5 bases). Trimming removed 6 bases at V and 10 bases at J, with 26 bases between. This CDR3 has 16 residues. Germline CDR1 reads SGHNT; CDR2 reads YENEEA. CDR3 residues: CASRGPEGRDWRAQYF. The CDR3 DNA follows: TGTGCCAGCAGAGGGCCCGAGGGTCGGGATTGGCGTGCGCAGTATTTT.

The J gene is TRBJ2-7, the V gene TRBV5-1, with D possibly matching TRBD2 (5 bases). Germline-derived CDR1 and CDR2 are SGHRS and YFSETQ. CDR3 length: 14 residues. Trimming cost V 4 bases and J 3 bases, with 14 bases left between them. The CDR3 loop reads CASSQVVASYEQYF. The CDR3 nucleotides read TGCGCCAGCAGCCAAGTAGTAGCGAGCTACGAGCAGTACTTC.

The V call is TRBV6-8, the J call TRBJ2-7, with D perhaps given as TRBD1 or TRBD2 (5 bases each). Trimming took off 4 bases at V and 8 bases at J, with 21 bases between the two ends. This CDR3 has 15 residues. In germline, CDR1 is MNHGY, CDR2 SAAAGT. Here the CDR3 reads CASSSPLGTARQQYF. The CDR3 DNA reads as TGTGCCAGCAGTTCCCCCCTCGGGACCGCCAGACAGCAGTACTTC.

This clone showed up just a few times. This rearrangement joins TRBV10-1 to TRBJ2-1; 7 bases agree with TRBD2. The CDR3 contains 16 residues. The junction had 10 bases not matched to a gene; V was cut back by 3 bases and J by 5 bases. Germline V gives CDR1 WNHNN, CDR2 SYGVQD (reference sequence). The CDR3 region has the DNA TGCGCCAGCAGTGATAGTCGAGCGGGGAAAAACAATGAGCAGTTCTTC. This encodes CASSDSRAGKNNEQFF.

The J gene is TRBJ2-1, the V gene TRBV10-1; D is undetermined. CDR1 and CDR2 from the germline V gene are WNHNN and SYGVQD (reference sequence). The CDR3 runs to 14 residues. Between the trimmed V and J ends, which lost 4 bases and 2 bases, there was a span of 9 bases. CDR3 sequence reads: CASSAGDTYNEQFF. CDR3 coding DNA: TGCGCCAGCAGTGCTGGAGACACCTACAATGAGCAGTTCTTC.

The V call is TRBV9, the J call TRBJ2-5; D is undetermined. The V gene lost 1 base and the J gene lost 4 bases, with 8 bases spanning the gap. Germline V gene data show CDR1 as SGDLS and CDR2 as YYNGEE. This CDR3 has 13 amino acids. The CDR3 DNA is TGTGCCAGCAGCGTAAGGGTTTCAGAGACCCAGTACTTC. This encodes CASSVRVSETQYF.

The chain couples TRBV6-8 to TRBJ2-1, with 9 bases fitting TRBD2. The CDR3 totals 16 residues. CDR1 and CDR2 from the germline V gene are MNHGY and SAAAGT. V shed 6 bases and J 2 bases; nucleotides not matched to a gene: 8. The CDR3 spells CASSKRLAAAYNEQFF. The CDR3 DNA reads TGTGCCAGCAGCAAACGACTAGCGGCTGCCTACAATGAGCAGTTCTTC.

This clone was counted between two and nine times. This rearrangement joins TRBV9 to TRBJ2-7, with a possible D match to TRBD2 (5 bases). Trimming cost V 6 bases and J 0 bases, with 16 bases left between them. The germline V gene encodes CDR1 SGDLS and CDR2 YYNGEE. This CDR3 contains 15 residues. The chain's CDR3 is CASTSEAGSSYEQYF. The CDR3 DNA is TGTGCCAGCACCTCGGAGGCAGGTAGCTCCTACGAGCAGTACTTC.

The chain is built from TRBV14 and TRBJ2-2; 8 nucleotides agree with TRBD1. Germline CDR1 is SGHDN and CDR2 is FVKESK. This CDR3 is built from 18 residues. Germline trimming cut 4 bases from V and 4 bases from J; bases unmatched to any gene: 14. CDR3 DNA: TGTGCCAGCAGCCGCGACCCAGGGGGCCCTCGTTTCACCGGGGAGCTGTTTTTT. It encodes CASSRDPGGPRFTGELFF.

The CDR3 protein is CASSPGLAGVTDTQYF. CDR3 DNA: TGTGCCAGCAGTCCCGGACTAGCGGGAGTAACAGATACGCAGTATTTT. The V and J genes are TRBV9 and TRBJ2-3, with TRBD2 identical over 13 bases. CDR3 size: 16 residues. Unmatched junction bases numbered 6, after V lost 5 bases and J lost 3 bases. Germline lookup yields CDR1 SGDLS and CDR2 YYNGEE. The whole variable domain, remainder taken from reference TRBV9 and TRBJ2-3, is DSGVTQTPKHLITATGQRVTLRCSPRSGDLSVYWYQQSLDQGLQFLIQYYNGEERAKGNILERFSAQQFPDLHSELNLSSLELGDSALYFCASSPGLAGVTDTQYFGPGTRLTVL.

V gene TRBV28 combines with J gene TRBJ2-7, with 8 bases fitting TRBD2. The germline gives CDR1 MDHEN, CDR2 SYDVKM. The CDR3 is made up of 15 amino acids. J gave up 0 bases and V 5 bases, and 6 bases lay outside the gene matches. In DNA, the CDR3 is TGTGCCAGCAGTCGATTTAGCGGGGACTCCTACGAGCAGTACTTC. Its translation: CASSRFSGDSYEQYF.